The rows below give T cell receptor beta chains drawn from one sample of a study of T cell repertoires in cytomegalovirus infection. These receptors' antigens are unknown. One entry per CDR3 protein, called by TCRdb with MiXCR from the reads. Of about 900,000 distinct CDR3 sequences listed, roughly 30% were seen once; the top ten hold over 12%. Sequencing was performed on cultured CD8+ T cells from PBMCs, taken from culture after CMV antigen stimulation. These receptors originate from a human donor in good health (CMV status not recorded). Some clones in this sample may be carry-over from other donors' samples. CDR3s include the opening cysteine and the closing phenylalanine or tryptophan. The order of the fields is V gene, D gene, J gene, clone size, CDR3 DNA, CDR3 protein. D genes are given only for firm matches. Only part of the rows carry a size: once, few, many, or a class if the clone is expanded.

>TRBV7-6|TRBD2|TRBJ2-3|NA
TGTGCCAGCAGCGCCGGGACTAGTGGACCCACAGATACGCAGTATTTT
CASSAGTSGPTDTQYF
>TRBV11-2|NA|TRBJ1-1|NA
TGTGCCAGCAGCCTGGGTTCGTACACTGAAGCTTTCTTT
CASSLGSYTEAFF
>TRBV7-9|NA|TRBJ2-7|few
TGTGCCAGCAGCTTACTAGACCGCTCCTACGAGCAGTACTTC
CASSLLDRSYEQYF
>TRBV6-1|NA|TRBJ2-1|few
TGTGCCAGCAGCCTTTCTCCTAGAGCCAATGAGCAGTTCTTC
CASSLSPRANEQFF
>TRBV19|NA|TRBJ2-1|NA
TGTGCCAGTTCGGGATTTTTCTACAATGAGCAGTTCTTC
CASSGFFYNEQFF
>TRBV20-1|NA|TRBJ2-1|NA
TGCAGTGCTCCCCGACAGACCTTTTACTCCTACAATGAGCAGTTCTTC
CSAPRQTFYSYNEQFF
>TRBV7-2|NA|TRBJ2-3|many
TGTGCCAGCAGTCCTCTTCGGCCCACAGATACGCAGTATTTT
CASSPLRPTDTQYF
>TRBV19|NA|TRBJ1-1|few
TGTGCCAGTACCTCGTCCATGAACACTGAAGCTTTCTTT
CASTSSMNTEAFF
>TRBV12-3/TRBV12-4|NA|TRBJ1-2|few
TGTGCCAGCAGTTTATCGGGACTTGGTGGCTACACCTTC
CASSLSGLGGYTF
>TRBV4-2|TRBD1|TRBJ2-3|NA
TGTGCCAGCAGCCAAGATGCGGGGACAGGGAGTGTGGATACACAGTATTTT
CASSQDAGTGSVDTQYF
>TRBV27|NA|TRBJ1-5|few
TGTGCCAGCAGTCCCCGGAAAAGGAGCAATCAGCCCCAGCATTTT
CASSPRKRSNQPQHF
>TRBV12-3/TRBV12-4|NA|TRBJ2-2|many
TGTGCCAGCAGCCGGTCCACCGGGGAGCTGTTTTTT
CASSRSTGELFF
>TRBV12-3/TRBV12-4|TRBD1|TRBJ1-2|NA
TGTGCCAGCAGTCCAGGGGGCGACAGACAGGGCTACACCTTC
CASSPGGDRQGYTF
>TRBV27|TRBD2|TRBJ2-1|many
TGTGCCAGCAGCCCGTCTAGCGGGGGGTCTTACAATGAGCAGTTCTTC
CASSPSSGGSYNEQFF
>TRBV10-3|TRBD1|TRBJ1-2|NA
TGTGCCATCAGTGAGGATGGACAGGGGCTAAACTATGGCTACACCTTC
CAISEDGQGLNYGYTF
>TRBV29-1|NA|TRBJ2-7|NA
TGCAGCGTTGCGGCAGGGATGTCCTACGAGCAGTACTTC
CSVAAGMSYEQYF
>TRBV10-2|TRBD1|TRBJ1-2|few
TGCGCCAGCAGTGAGTTCTGGACAGGGGGCAGCTATGGCTACACCTTC
CASSEFWTGGSYGYTF
>TRBV27|NA|TRBJ1-5|NA
TGTGCCAGCAGTTTTAGCCGCAGGAATCAGCCCCAGCATTTT
CASSFSRRNQPQHF
>TRBV6-1|NA|TRBJ2-1|few
TGTGCCAGCAGTGTAGGGGGGTTAAGCTCCTACAATGAGCAGTTCTTC
CASSVGGLSSYNEQFF
>TRBV11-2|NA|TRBJ2-3|NA
TGTGCCAGCAGCTTGCGGGTGTCTAGCACAGATACGCAGTATTTT
CASSLRVSSTDTQYF
>TRBV12-3/TRBV12-4|NA|TRBJ1-4|few
TGTGCCAGCAGTGGGGAGGAAAAACTGTTTTTT
CASSGEEKLFF
>TRBV7-2|NA|TRBJ2-1|few
TGTGCCAGCAGCTTAAGGGGGGCCTCTTTGAATGAGCAGTTCTTC
CASSLRGASLNEQFF
>TRBV7-2|NA|TRBJ2-3|many
TGTGCCAGCAGCTTAGGGGACTCGTCGGGCACAGATACGCAGTATTTT
CASSLGDSSGTDTQYF
>TRBV19|TRBD2|TRBJ2-4|few
TGTGCCACTAGACTAGCGGGGGGCCTGGACATTCAGTACTTC
CATRLAGGLDIQYF
>TRBV6-2/TRBV6-3|TRBD1|TRBJ1-1|few
TGTGCCAGCAGACCCTCGACAGGGAGTGTTAACACTGAAGCTTTCTTT
CASRPSTGSVNTEAFF
>TRBV7-9|NA|TRBJ1-1|NA
TGTGCCAGCACCAAAAGTATGGGGGAAACTGAAGCTTTCTTT
CASTKSMGETEAFF
>TRBV6-2/TRBV6-3|NA|TRBJ2-3|NA
TGTGCCAGCAGTTACAGGGTAGATACGCAGTATTTT
CASSYRVDTQYF
>TRBV20-1|NA|TRBJ1-5|NA
TGCAGTGCTAGGGGTCGGGACAAGTATCAGCCCCAGCATTTT
CSARGRDKYQPQHF
>TRBV6-1|NA|TRBJ2-3|NA
TGTGCCAGCAGTCCCTCTACCGGGGGCACCTCTAATACGCAGTATTTT
CASSPSTGGTSNTQYF
>TRBV6-5|TRBD2|TRBJ2-7|few
TGTGCCAGCAGTTACTCGACTAGCGGGGTGGGGGAGCAGTACTTC
CASSYSTSGVGEQYF
>TRBV12-5|TRBD2|TRBJ2-3|many
TGTGCTAGTGGTTTCCACGTAGCGGGGGGCTCCACAGATACGCAGTATTTT
CASGFHVAGGSTDTQYF
>TRBV28|TRBD1|TRBJ1-5|NA
TGTGCCAGCATACGACAGGGTTATAGCAATCAGCCCCAGCATTTT
CASIRQGYSNQPQHF
>TRBV7-9|NA|TRBJ1-1|many
TGTGCCAGCAGTTACGTGGGGGGGATGATGAACACTGAAGCTTTCTTT
CASSYVGGMMNTEAFF
>TRBV5-5|NA|TRBJ2-4|NA
TGTGCCAGCAGCTTTACCGGGGCACCCCAACTATCTTATGGCAAAAACATTCAGTACTTC
CASSFTGAPQLSYGKNIQYF